Below, 12 T cell receptor beta chains from the same sample are listed, as sequenced in a study of blood T cell repertoires in COVID-19. The protocol was immunoSEQ multiplex PCR, while the TCRdb copy is restricted to in-frame clones and leaves out a portion. In the table there are about 97,000 clones, less than 95% of which are singletons. The specimen was peripheral blood. The receptors stem from a man aged 55 to 70 with acute or convalescent COVID-19.

The chain joins TRBV28 to TRBJ1-4; TRBD1 might be the D (5 bases). The CDR3 loop spans 15 amino acids. Germline assignment: CDR1 MDHEN and CDR2 SYDVKM. Trimming took 5 bases from V and 7 from J, leaving 17 bases between them. CDR3 DNA sequence: TGTGCCAGCAGTCTAGAGAGTCTCGGGGGTGAAAAACTGTTTTTT. It specifies CASSLESLGGEKLFF.

The chain uses TRBV10-1 and TRBJ1-6; TRBD1 matches 10 bases. Germline lookup yields CDR1 WNHNN and CDR2 SYGVQD (reference sequence). V lost 3 bases to trimming and J lost 7 bases; unmatched junction nucleotides: 3. CDR3 length equals 15 residues. In DNA form, the CDR3 reads TGCGCCAGCAGTGACCGACAGGGGGCCAATTCACCCCTCCACTTT. It is translated as CASSDRQGANSPLHF.

The CDR3 DNA follows: TGTGCCATCAGTGAGGACAGGGTAATAACCTATGGCTACACCTTC. This codes for CAISEDRVITYGYTF. The chain couples TRBV10-3 to TRBJ1-2; the match to TRBD1 covers 7 bases. The CDR3 runs to 15 residues. Germline loops: CDR1 ENHRY, CDR2 SYGVKD. V lost 2 bases to trimming and J lost 4 bases; unmatched junction nucleotides: 7.

This clone was seen a single time. V and J are TRBV20-1 and TRBJ1-5; D unresolved. Germline V gene lookup returns CDR1 DFQATT and CDR2 SNEGSKA (reference sequence). The CDR3 covers 9 residues. The CDR3 nucleotides are TGCAGCGCCGGAGAACCCCAGCATTTT. As protein: CSAGEPQHF.

The chain is built from TRBV5-1 and TRBJ1-1; 10 bases line up with TRBD1. The germline gives CDR1 SGHRS, CDR2 YFSETQ. The J segment lost 11 bases and the V segment lost 3 bases, leaving 7 bases of the junction unmatched. CDR3 length: 13 amino acids. For the CDR3, the DNA is TGCGCCAGCAGCTCCGCGGGGACAGGGGCGGCTTTCTTT. This gives the protein CASSSAGTGAAFF. The complete variable domain, with remaining parts taken from reference TRBV5-1 and TRBJ1-1, reads KAGVTQTPRYLIKTRGQQVTLSCSPISGHRSVSWYQQTPGQGLQFLFEYFSETQRNKGNFPGRFSGRQFSNSRSEMNVSTLELGDSALYLCASSSAGTGAAFFGQGTRLTVV.

The rearrangement joins TRBV19 to TRBJ2-5, with D tentatively TRBD2 (6 bases). The germline V and J ends were trimmed by 11 bases and 5 bases, with 21 bases remaining between them. Germline V gene sequence: CDR1 LNHDA, CDR2 SQIVND (reference sequence). The CDR3 sequence is 14 residues long. For the CDR3, the DNA is TGTGCCGCCGGGGGTGAGGTCTCGGGGGAGACCCAGTACTTC. Its protein product is CAAGGEVSGETQYF.

The V gene is TRBV24-1, the J gene TRBJ2-3, with D perhaps TRBD2 (5 bases). V dropped 2 bases and J dropped 6 bases, with 14 bases sitting between them. CDR1 is KGHDR and CDR2 is SFDVKD in the germline V gene. The CDR3 is 15 residues long. The CDR3 DNA reads as TGTGCCACCAGTGATTCGTCTAGCTCTTTCGATACGCAGTATTTT. It translates to CATSDSSSSFDTQYF.

The rearrangement uses TRBV3-1 (or the pseudogene TRBV3-2) and TRBJ1-4, with 9 bases fitting TRBD1. The CDR3 spans 14 residues. The V segment lost 6 bases and the J segment 8 bases; nucleotides outside the gene matches: 7. Germline CDR1 reads LGHDT; CDR2 reads YNNKEL (reference sequence). This chain's CDR3 is CASSSWDREEKLFF. DNA for the CDR3: TGTGCCAGCAGTTCTTGGGACAGGGAGGAAAAACTGTTTTTT.

The chain employs TRBV29-1 and TRBJ1-2; 11 bases line up with TRBD1. The CDR3 length is 14 residues. V dropped 6 bases and J dropped 7; count of bases not matched to a gene: 10. Germline CDR1 SQVTM, CDR2 ANQGSEA. The CDR3 here is CSVSGTGGIGGYTF. The CDR3 DNA sequence: TGCAGCGTCTCGGGGACAGGGGGAATCGGTGGCTACACCTTC.

This clone was counted many times. The V call is TRBV3-1 (or the pseudogene TRBV3-2), the J call TRBJ1-5; D perhaps matches TRBD1 (5 bases). The CDR3 covers 13 residues. CDR1 and CDR2 from the germline V gene are LGHDT and YNNKEL (reference sequence). Between the trimmed V and J ends, which lost 5 bases and 5 bases, there was a span of 10 bases. CDR3 nucleotide sequence: TGTGCCAGCAGCTCCGACAGTTATCAGCCCCAGCATTTT. Its protein product is CASSSDSYQPQHF.

The V gene is TRBV10-3, the J gene TRBJ2-1, with a tentative D call TRBD1 (6 bases). Germline V gene data show CDR1 as ENHRY and CDR2 as SYGVKD. The CDR3 runs 15 residues. Trimming took 6 bases from V and 0 from J, leaving 12 bases between them. The CDR3 loop is CAIRKGDISYNEQFF. As DNA, the CDR3 is TGTGCCATCAGAAAGGGGGACATCTCCTACAATGAGCAGTTCTTC.

This chain joins TRBV2 and TRBJ2-1; D is perhaps TRBD2 (5 bases). Trimming removed 7 bases from V and 9 bases from J, with 13 bases in between. Germline V gene sequence: CDR1 SNHLY, CDR2 FYNNEI. This CDR3 has 12 residues. CDR3 in amino acids: CASIPRGREQFF. For the CDR3, the DNA is TGTGCCAGCATCCCACGGGGTCGTGAGCAGTTCTTC.